A selection of T cell receptor beta chains follows, all from one sample in a study of cytomegalovirus exposure and HLA in healthy donors. Sequenced by immunoSEQ multiplex PCR; TCRdb stores in-frame clones only, minus some. The sample holds about 160,000 clones, approximately 74% seen once. The sequencing sample was made of PBMCs. These receptors were collected from a woman aged 25 to 39 in good health and CMV-seronegative. Both conserved end residues are part of each CDR3. A D gene is named only where the DNA matches it firmly. Not all rows give a size; the values are once, few, many and, for expanded clones, a class.

D gene	J gene	V gene	clone size	CDR3 DNA	CDR3 protein
TRBD2	TRBJ2-7	TRBV11-2	once	TGTGCCAGCAGCTCCGGGGGGTTTTACGAGCAGTACTTC	CASSSGGFYEQYF
-	TRBJ2-7	TRBV6-5	few	TGTGCCAGCAGTTACGGGGGCTTCTCCTACGAGCAGTACTTC	CASSYGGFSYEQYF
TRBD1	TRBJ1-1	TRBV7-3	once	TGTGCCAGCAGCTTGGGACAGGGAATGAACACTGAAGCTTTCTTT	CASSLGQGMNTEAFF
-	TRBJ2-3	TRBV9	once	TGTGCCAGCAGCGTATGGGGCGGGACTGCAGATACGCAGTATTTT	CASSVWGGTADTQYF
-	TRBJ2-7	TRBV6-6	-	TGTGCCAGCAGCCACGGTTTCGAGAGGACAGCAGGAGAGCAGTACTTC	CASSHGFERTAGEQYF
TRBD1	TRBJ1-4	TRBV29-1	-	TGCAGCGTCAGCCCAGGGGGTAATGAAAAACTGTTTTTT	CSVSPGGNEKLFF
TRBD1	TRBJ2-3	TRBV28	few	TGTGCCAGCAGTTCCCCGGGACAGCGCACAGATACGCAGTATTTT	CASSSPGQRTDTQYF
TRBD1	TRBJ2-7	TRBV19	-	TGTGCCAGTAGTAAGACAGGGTCCAACGAGCAGTACTTC	CASSKTGSNEQYF
-	TRBJ2-7	TRBV27	few	TGTGCCAGCAGGGGCAGTGCCTACGAGCAGTACTTC	CASRGSAYEQYF
TRBD2	TRBJ2-1	TRBV6-6	-	TGTGCCAGCAGTTACTCCGGACTAGCGGGAAGTGAGCAGTTCTTC	CASSYSGLAGSEQFF
TRBD2	TRBJ2-1	TRBV7-2	-	TGTGCCAGCAGCTGGGCACCAGCGGGAGGGTACAATGAGCAGTTCTTC	CASSWAPAGGYNEQFF
-	TRBJ1-3	TRBV7-2	-	TGCGCCAGCAGCCTTGATGCGGGAAACACCATATATTTT	CASSLDAGNTIYF
TRBD2	TRBJ2-5	TRBV4-1	-	TGCGCCAGCAGCCAGACCTCTCCGGGACTAGCGAACGGATGGGAGACCCAGTACTTC	CASSQTSPGLANGWETQYF
TRBD2	TRBJ2-3	TRBV2	-	TGTGCCAGCAAACTACTAGCGGGGGCCGAAGATACGCAGTATTTT	CASKLLAGAEDTQYF
TRBD2	TRBJ2-7	TRBV4-1	-	TGCGCCAGCAGCCGGTCCGGGACTAGCGGGTTCGAGCAGTACTTC	CASSRSGTSGFEQYF
-	TRBJ1-2	TRBV6-1	-	TGTGCCAGCAGTGAATTGAACACGGCGGGAGTTGGCTACACCTTC	CASSELNTAGVGYTF
-	TRBJ2-7	TRBV28	-	TGTGCCAGCAGTTTAGCGGTGAGCTCCTACGAGCAGTACTTC	CASSLAVSSYEQYF
-	TRBJ2-7	TRBV7-3	-	TGTGCCAGCAGCTTACCCCTTGGCCACGAGCAGTACTTC	CASSLPLGHEQYF
-	TRBJ2-7	TRBV7-2	-	TGTGCCAGCAGCTTACAGGGTAACTCCTACGAGCAGTACTTC	CASSLQGNSYEQYF
-	TRBJ1-1	TRBV4-3	-	TGCGCCAGCAGCCAGGAGGGACTCATGAACACTGAAGCTTTCTTT	CASSQEGLMNTEAFF
-	TRBJ2-5	TRBV27	-	TGTGCCAGCAGTTTATTAAGAGGTAGCCCAGAGACCCAGTACTTC	CASSLLRGSPETQYF
-	TRBJ2-2	TRBV28	-	TGTGCCAGCAGTCCCGGACAACCCGGGGAGCTGTTTTTT	CASSPGQPGELFF
TRBD2	TRBJ2-4	TRBV4-1	-	TGCGCCAGCACCCCAGCGGGGGGGAAAAACATTCAGTACTTC	CASTPAGGKNIQYF
TRBD1	TRBJ2-3	TRBV4-1	-	TGCGCCAGCAGCCCCGGGACAGGGGGACTACCTCCACACACAGATACGCAGTATTTT	CASSPGTGGLPPHTDTQYF
TRBD1	TRBJ1-1	TRBV2	few	TGTGCCAGCAGGGGGGGACAGGGACAAAAGGCTTTCTTT	CASRGGQGQKAFF
-	TRBJ2-1	TRBV18	-	TGTGCCAGCTCACCAATGGGAGCCAACTACAATGAGCAGTTCTTC	CASSPMGANYNEQFF
-	TRBJ2-7	TRBV2	-	TGTGCCAGCAGTGAAGAGACTGGCTACGAGCAGTACTTC	CASSEETGYEQYF
-	TRBJ1-3	TRBV11-2	-	TGTGCCAGCAGCCCATCCTCGGGCGGGAACACCATATATTTT	CASSPSSGGNTIYF